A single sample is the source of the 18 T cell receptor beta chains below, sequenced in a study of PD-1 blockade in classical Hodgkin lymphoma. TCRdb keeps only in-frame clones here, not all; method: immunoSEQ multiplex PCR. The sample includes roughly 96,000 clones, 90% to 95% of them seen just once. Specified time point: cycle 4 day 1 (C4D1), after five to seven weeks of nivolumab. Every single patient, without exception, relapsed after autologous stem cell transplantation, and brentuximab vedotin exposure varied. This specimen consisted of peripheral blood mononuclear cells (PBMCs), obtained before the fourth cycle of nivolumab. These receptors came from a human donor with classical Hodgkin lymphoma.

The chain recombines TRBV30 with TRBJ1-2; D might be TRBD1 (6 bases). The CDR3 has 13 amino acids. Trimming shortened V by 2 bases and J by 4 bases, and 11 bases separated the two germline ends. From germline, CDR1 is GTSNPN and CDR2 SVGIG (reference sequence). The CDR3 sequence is CAWSRTEFYGYTF. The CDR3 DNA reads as TGTGCCTGGAGTAGGACAGAATTCTATGGCTACACCTTC.

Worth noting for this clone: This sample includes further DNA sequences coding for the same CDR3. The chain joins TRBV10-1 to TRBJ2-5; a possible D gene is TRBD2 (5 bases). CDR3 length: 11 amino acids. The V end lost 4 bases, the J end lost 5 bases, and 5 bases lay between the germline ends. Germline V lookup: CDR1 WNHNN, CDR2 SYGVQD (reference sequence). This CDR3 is CASSAGETQYF. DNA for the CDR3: TGCGCCAGCAGTGCGGGGGAGACCCAGTACTTC.

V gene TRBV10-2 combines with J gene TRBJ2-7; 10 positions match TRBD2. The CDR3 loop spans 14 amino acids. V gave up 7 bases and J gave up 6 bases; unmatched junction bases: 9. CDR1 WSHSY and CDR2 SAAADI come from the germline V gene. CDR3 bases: TGCGCCAGCACATGGTCTAGCGGGAGCACCGAGCAGTACTTC. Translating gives CASTWSSGSTEQYF.

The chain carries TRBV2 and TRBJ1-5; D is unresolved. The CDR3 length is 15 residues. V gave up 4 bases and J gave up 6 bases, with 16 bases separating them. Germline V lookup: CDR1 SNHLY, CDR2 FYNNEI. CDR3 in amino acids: CASSGLGNSIQPQHF. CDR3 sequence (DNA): TGTGCCAGCAGTGGTCTGGGGAATTCGATTCAGCCCCAGCATTTT. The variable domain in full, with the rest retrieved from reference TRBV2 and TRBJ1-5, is EPEVTQTPSHQVTQMGQEVILRCVPISNHLYFYWYRQILGQKVEFLVSFYNNEISEKSEIFDDQFSVERPDGSNFTLKIRSTKLEDSAMYFCASSGLGNSIQPQHFGDGTRLSIL.

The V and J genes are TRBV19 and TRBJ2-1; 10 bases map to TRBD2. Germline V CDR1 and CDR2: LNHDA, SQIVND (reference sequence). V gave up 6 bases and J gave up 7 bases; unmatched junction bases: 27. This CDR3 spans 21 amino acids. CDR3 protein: CASSSPQSPPTSGMGRNEQFF. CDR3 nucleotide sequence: TGTGCCAGTAGCTCCCCCCAATCCCCCCCAACTAGCGGGATGGGGAGGAATGAGCAGTTCTTC.

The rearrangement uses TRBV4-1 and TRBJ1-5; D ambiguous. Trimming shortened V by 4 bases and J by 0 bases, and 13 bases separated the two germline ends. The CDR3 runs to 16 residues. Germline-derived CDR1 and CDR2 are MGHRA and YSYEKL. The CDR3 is CASSRWAENSNQPQHF. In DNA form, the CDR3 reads TGCGCCAGCAGCCGCTGGGCCGAGAATAGCAATCAGCCCCAGCATTTT.

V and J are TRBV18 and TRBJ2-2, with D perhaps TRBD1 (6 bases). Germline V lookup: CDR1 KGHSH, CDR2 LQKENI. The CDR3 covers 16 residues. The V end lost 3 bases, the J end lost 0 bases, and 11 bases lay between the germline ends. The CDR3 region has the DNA TGTGCCAGCTCACCGACGCGGACAGCGAACACCGGGGAGCTGTTTTTT. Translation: CASSPTRTANTGELFF.

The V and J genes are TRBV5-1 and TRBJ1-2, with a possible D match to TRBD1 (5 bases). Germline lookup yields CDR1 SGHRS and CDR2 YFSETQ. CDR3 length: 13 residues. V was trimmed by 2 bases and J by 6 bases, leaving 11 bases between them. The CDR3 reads CASSLRGSDGYTF. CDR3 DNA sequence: TGCGCCAGCAGCTTACGGGGCAGCGATGGCTACACCTTC.

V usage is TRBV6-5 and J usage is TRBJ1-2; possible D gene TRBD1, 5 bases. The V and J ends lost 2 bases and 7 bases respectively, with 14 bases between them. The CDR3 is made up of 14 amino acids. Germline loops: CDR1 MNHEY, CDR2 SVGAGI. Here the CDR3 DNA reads TGTGCCAGCAGTTACATCAACGGGGGAGGTGGCTACACCTTC. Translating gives CASSYINGGGGYTF.

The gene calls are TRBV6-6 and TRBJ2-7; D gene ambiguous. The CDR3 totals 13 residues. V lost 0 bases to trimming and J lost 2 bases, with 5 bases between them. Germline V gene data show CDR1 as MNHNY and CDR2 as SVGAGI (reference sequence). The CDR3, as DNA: TGTGCCAGCAGTTACTCTCTAGCCTACGAGCAGTACTTC. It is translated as CASSYSLAYEQYF.

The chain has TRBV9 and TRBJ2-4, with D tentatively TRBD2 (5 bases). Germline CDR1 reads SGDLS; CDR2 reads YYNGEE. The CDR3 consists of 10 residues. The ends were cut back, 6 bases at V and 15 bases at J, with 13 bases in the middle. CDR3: CASIGNEGYF. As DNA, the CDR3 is TGTGCCAGCATAGGCAATGAGGGGTACTTC. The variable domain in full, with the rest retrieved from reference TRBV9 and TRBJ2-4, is DSGVTQTPKHLITATGQRVTLRCSPRSGDLSVYWYQQSLDQGLQFLIQYYNGEERAKGNILERFSAQQFPDLHSELNLSSLELGDSALYFCASIGNEGYFGAGTRLSVL.

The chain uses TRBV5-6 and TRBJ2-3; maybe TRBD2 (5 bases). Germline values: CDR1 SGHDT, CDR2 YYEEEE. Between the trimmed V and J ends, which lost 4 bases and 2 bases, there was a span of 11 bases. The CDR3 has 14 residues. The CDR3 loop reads CASSAGISTDTQYF. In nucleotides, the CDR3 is TGTGCCAGCAGCGCCGGGATATCCACAGATACGCAGTATTTT.

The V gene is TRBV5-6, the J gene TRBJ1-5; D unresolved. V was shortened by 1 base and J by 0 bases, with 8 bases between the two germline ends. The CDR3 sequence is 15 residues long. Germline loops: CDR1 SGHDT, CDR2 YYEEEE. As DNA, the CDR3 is TGTGCCAGCAGCTTGTGGGCCCGTAGCAATCAGCCCCAGCATTTT. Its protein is CASSLWARSNQPQHF.

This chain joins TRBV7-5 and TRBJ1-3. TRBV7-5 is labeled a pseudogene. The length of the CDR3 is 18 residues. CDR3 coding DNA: TGTGTCAGAAGCTTAGGGGGACCGAATGATTGGACTGGAAACACCATATATTTT. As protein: CVRSLGGPNDWTGNTIYF.

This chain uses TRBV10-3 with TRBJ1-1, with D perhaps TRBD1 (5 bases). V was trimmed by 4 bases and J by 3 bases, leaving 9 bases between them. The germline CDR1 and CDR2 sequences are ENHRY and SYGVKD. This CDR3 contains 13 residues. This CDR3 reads CAISASGDTEAFF. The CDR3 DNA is TGTGCCATCAGTGCGTCGGGGGACACTGAAGCTTTCTTT.

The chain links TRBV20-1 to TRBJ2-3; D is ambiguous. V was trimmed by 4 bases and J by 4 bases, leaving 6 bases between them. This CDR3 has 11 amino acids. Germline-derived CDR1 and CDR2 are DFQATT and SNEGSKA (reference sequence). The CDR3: CSATHSDTQYF. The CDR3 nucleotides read TGCAGTGCTACTCACTCAGATACGCAGTATTTT.

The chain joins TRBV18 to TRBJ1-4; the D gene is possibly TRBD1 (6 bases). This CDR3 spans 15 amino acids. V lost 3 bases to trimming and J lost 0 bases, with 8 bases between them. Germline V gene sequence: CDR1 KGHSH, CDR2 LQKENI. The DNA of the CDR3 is TGTGCCAGCTCACCGACAGGAGCAACTAATGAAAAACTGTTTTTT. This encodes CASSPTGATNEKLFF.

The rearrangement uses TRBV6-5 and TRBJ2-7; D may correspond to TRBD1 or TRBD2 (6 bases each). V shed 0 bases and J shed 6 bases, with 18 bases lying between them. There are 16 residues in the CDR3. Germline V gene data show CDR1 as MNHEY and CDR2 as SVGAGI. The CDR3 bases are TGTGCCAGCAGTTACTCGAGGGGGGCCTCTAGTCCCGAGCAGTACTTC. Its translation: CASSYSRGASSPEQYF.